A selection of T cell receptor beta chains follows, all from one sample in a study of blood T cell repertoires in COVID-19. Sequenced by immunoSEQ multiplex PCR; TCRdb stores in-frame clones only, minus some. The data show approximately 280,000 clones, with around 85% seen just once and 2% to 3% held by the top ten. The sample comprised PBMCs or T cells enriched from blood (not recorded which). The source is a woman between 45 and 65 years old who had recovered from COVID-19. The CDR3 runs from the conserved cysteine through the conserved F or W. A D gene is named only where the DNA matches it firmly. Some rows have no size entry. The others give once, few or many, or a class for an expanded clone.

V	J	size	D	DNA	CDR3
TRBV3-1/TRBV3-2	TRBJ1-1	.	.	TGTGCCAGCAGCCAAGGTGGGGCCGAGACTGAAGCTTTCTTT	CASSQGGAETEAFF
TRBV3-1/TRBV3-2	TRBJ2-2	.	.	TGTGCCAGCAGCCGGACAGTCAGCGGGGAGCTGTTTTTT	CASSRTVSGELFF
TRBV9	TRBJ2-3	.	TRBD2	TGTGCCAGCAGCCCTAGCGGGAGGGGGGTAGATACGCAGTATTTT	CASSPSGRGVDTQYF
TRBV4-2	TRBJ2-5	.	TRBD2	TGTGCCAGCAGCCAAGATACGGGACTAGAGGGAGAGACCCAGTACTTC	CASSQDTGLEGETQYF
TRBV10-3	TRBJ2-7	.	.	TGTGCCATCAGCGAAGAAGGTGGCGCCCGAGGGGAGCAGTACTTC	CAISEEGGARGEQYF
TRBV4-1	TRBJ2-3	.	.	TGCGCCAGCAGCCAAGACTGGAGACCAACAGATACGCAGTATTTT	CASSQDWRPTDTQYF
TRBV7-2	TRBJ2-3	.	TRBD1	TGTGCCAGCAGCTTACGACAGGGGGCAGATACGCAGTATTTT	CASSLRQGADTQYF
TRBV6-5	TRBJ1-6	.	.	TGTGCCAGCAGTCGGGGTCCATATAATTCACCCCTCCACTTT	CASSRGPYNSPLHF
TRBV7-2	TRBJ1-1	.	.	TGTGCCAGCAGCTCGACGGGGGAGAAAGCTTTCTTT	CASSSTGEKAFF
TRBV19	TRBJ2-2	.	TRBD1	TGTGCCAGTAGGATACCGGGACAGGGGGGCTTGGTGGAGCTGTTTTTT	CASRIPGQGGLVELFF
TRBV3-1/TRBV3-2	TRBJ2-7	once	TRBD2	TGTGCCAGCAGCCAAGATAGACTAGCGGGCCTTTACGAGCAGTACTTC	CASSQDRLAGLYEQYF
TRBV6-2/TRBV6-3	TRBJ2-1	.	TRBD2	TGTGCCAGCAGTGGGCTCCCTAGCGGGAGGGCGATGCCTTTAGACAATGAGCAGTTCTTC	CASSGLPSGRAMPLDNEQFF
TRBV28	TRBJ2-7	.	.	TGTGCCAGCAGTCTAAATACCGTCGCCTACGAGCAGTACTTC	CASSLNTVAYEQYF
TRBV18	TRBJ2-3	.	TRBD2	TGTGCCAGCTCAGCTACTAGCGGGGGAAGCACAGATACGCAGTATTTT	CASSATSGGSTDTQYF
TRBV5-1	TRBJ1-2	.	.	TGCGCCAGCAGTCGGACGGGGGCTAACTATGGCTACACCTTC	CASSRTGANYGYTF
TRBV30	TRBJ2-7	.	.	TGTGCCTGGAGTGTCTTCCCGGAGGAGCAGTACTTC	CAWSVFPEEQYF
TRBV30	TRBJ2-7	.	.	TGTGCCTGGACCCCGGGGGTAGCCTACGAGCAGTACTTC	CAWTPGVAYEQYF
TRBV7-2	TRBJ2-1	few	.	TGTGCCAGCAGCTTAGCTAGTCGAGAGCAGTTCTTC	CASSLASREQFF
TRBV4-2	TRBJ1-2	few	.	TGTGCCAGCAGCCAAGACCTCACACCAGCTAACTATGGCTACACCTTC	CASSQDLTPANYGYTF
TRBV4-2	TRBJ1-4	.	.	TGTGCCAGCAGCCGCCAAGATAGATCTGCAACTAATGAAAAACTGTTTTTT	CASSRQDRSATNEKLFF
TRBV6-1	TRBJ2-7	.	.	TGTGCCAGCAGTGAATTCAGGGGACCCTACGAGCAGTACTTC	CASSEFRGPYEQYF
TRBV24-1	TRBJ2-1	.	.	TGTGCCACCTTTGACTCGCAGTTCTTC	CATFDSQFF
TRBV15	TRBJ2-7	few	.	TGTGCCACCAGCAGAGGGTATGTCGGTAGGATCTGGAGCTCCTACGAGCAGTACTTC	CATSRGYVGRIWSSYEQYF
TRBV19	TRBJ2-7	.	TRBD1	TGTGCCAGCCAATTAGGACAGGGATCCTACGAGCAGTACTTC	CASQLGQGSYEQYF
TRBV5-1	TRBJ2-7	.	.	TGCGCCAGCCGCCAAAGTCCAGGATCCTACGAGCAGTACTTC	CASRQSPGSYEQYF
TRBV7-9	TRBJ1-1	.	TRBD1	TGTGCCAGCAGCCGACAGGGGTTGGGCACTGAAGCTTTCTTT	CASSRQGLGTEAFF
TRBV5-1	TRBJ2-2	.	TRBD2	TGCGCCAGCAGCTTGGCGACTAGCGGTAACACCGGGGAGCTGTTTTTT	CASSLATSGNTGELFF
TRBV18	TRBJ1-1	.	.	TGTGCCAGCTCACCAGGCTCCTCAGGGACTGAAGCTTTCTTT	CASSPGSSGTEAFF
TRBV2	TRBJ2-1	.	.	TGTGCCACCAGCGTCGAGACTGACAATGAGCAGTTCTTC	CATSVETDNEQFF